This TCR beta chain was sequenced for a study of OX40 agonist ivuxolimab in advanced cancers. The wider study: From roughly 23 to 90 years was the age range, with a mean of roughly 64 years, and around 80% were male.

Whole-study findings and limits: By week 6 at 0.1 to 3.0 mg/kg, blood CD4+ and CD8+ T cells had expanded clonally. The average count of expanded clones was higher among CD8+ T cells than among CD4+. Undetermined was the antigen specificity of the expanded peripheral T cells.

Germline V lookup: CDR1 SGHDT, CDR2 YYEEEE. V lost 4 bases, J lost 7 bases, and 14 bases lay in between. This CDR3 contains 13 residues. Comments on this clone: Its target is unknown.

Repertoires were generated with immunoSEQ multiplex PCR, while TCRdb's copy carries only in-frame clones and drops some. The repertoire holds about 88,000 clones, with more than 80% as singletons. The TCR originated in an adult with an advanced solid tumor such as melanoma, head and neck, liver or kidney cancer. The rearrangement links TRBV5-6 to TRBJ2-5; D is possibly TRBD2 (6 bases). This material consisted of CD4+ or CD8+ T cells sorted from blood, taken in a trial of the OX40 agonist ivuxolimab. CDR3 region: CASSLGGRGTQYF. The CDR3 DNA sequence: TGTGCCAGCAGCCTCGGGGGTCGCGGGACCCAGTACTTC. The whole variable domain, filled in from reference TRBV5-6 and TRBJ2-5, reads DAGVTQSPTHLIKTRGQQVTLRCSPKSGHDTVSWYQQALGQGPQFIFQYYEEEERQRGNFPDRFSGHQFPNYSSELNVNALLLGDSALYLCASSLGGRGTQYFGPGTRLLVL.